The 20 T cell receptor beta chains below were found in one sample sequenced in a study of T cell changes during pregnancy in multiple sclerosis. Measured with immunoSEQ multiplex PCR; TCRdb has only the in-frame clones, and not every one. The table has under 65,000 clones, about 90% seen once. Sequenced material: CD4+ T cells from peripheral blood mononuclear cells, taken after pregnancy. The receptors stem from a female donor in good health, enrolled as a control in a pregnancy study.

CDR3 protein: CASSRGVSYEQYF. CDR3 in DNA: TGTGCCAGCAGTCGGGGGGTCTCCTACGAGCAGTACTTC. The V call is TRBV28, the J call TRBJ2-7, with 7 bases aligning to TRBD2. In germline, CDR1 is MDHEN, CDR2 SYDVKM. Losses at the gene ends were 5 bases for V and 0 bases for J; bases not matched to a gene: 1. CDR3 length: 13 amino acids.

This chain links TRBV5-6 with TRBJ2-5; 16 bases are shared with TRBD2. The germline V gene has CDR1 SGHDT and CDR2 YYEEEE. The V gene end was trimmed by 4 bases and the J gene end by 5 bases; junction bases not matched to a gene: 2. This CDR3 comprises 15 residues. CDR3 residues: CASSGTSGRAETQYF. Written as DNA, the CDR3 is TGTGCCAGCAGCGGGACTAGCGGGAGGGCCGAGACCCAGTACTTC. The complete variable domain, with remaining parts taken from reference TRBV5-6 and TRBJ2-5, reads DAGVTQSPTHLIKTRGQQVTLRCSPKSGHDTVSWYQQALGQGPQFIFQYYEEEERQRGNFPDRFSGHQFPNYSSELNVNALLLGDSALYLCASSGTSGRAETQYFGPGTRLLVL.

J is TRBJ2-2 and V is TRBV6-1; D is unresolved. Deletions cut 2 bases from V and 6 bases from J, with 16 bases between. There are 16 residues in the CDR3. From germline, CDR1 is MNHNS and CDR2 SASEGT. DNA of the CDR3: TGTGCCAGCAGTGAATCGGTAGCTAGTTTATCCGGGGAGCTGTTTTTT. Its protein product is CASSESVASLSGELFF.

This chain links TRBV9 with TRBJ1-1; TRBD1 aligns across 9 bases. CDR1 SGDLS and CDR2 YYNGEE come from the germline V gene. V shed 0 bases, J shed 3 bases, and the junction held 9 bases outside the gene matches. This CDR3 is 17 amino acids long. The CDR3 bases are TGTGCCAGCAGCGTAGTTGGGACAGGGACTTGGGACACTGAAGCTTTCTTT. Encoded protein: CASSVVGTGTWDTEAFF.

V usage is TRBV7-9 and J usage is TRBJ2-1; D perhaps matches TRBD1 (5 bases). V was cut by 5 bases and J by 5 bases, with 16 bases left in between. This CDR3 contains 15 residues. CDR1 is SEHNR, CDR2 FQNEAQ, per germline (reference sequence). CDR3 coding DNA: TGTGCCAGCAGCCCCAGTTCCTTCAGGGACAATGAGCAGTTCTTC. It is translated as CASSPSSFRDNEQFF. The variable domain in full, with the rest retrieved from reference TRBV7-9 and TRBJ2-1, is DTGVSQNPRHKITKRGQNVTFRCDPISEHNRLYWYRQTLGQGPEFLTYFQNEAQLEKSRLLSDRFSAERPKGSFSTLEIQRTEQGDSAMYLCASSPSSFRDNEQFFGPGTRLTVL.

This clone was found once. The V call is TRBV28, the J call TRBJ1-5; 8 nucleotides align to TRBD1. Germline CDR1 MDHEN, CDR2 SYDVKM. The CDR3 spans 13 residues. Losses at the gene ends were 9 bases for V and 2 bases for J; bases not matched to a gene: 3. The CDR3 DNA follows: TGTGCCAGTGCGGACAGGGGCAATCAGCCCCAGCATTTT. Its translation: CASADRGNQPQHF.

The DNA of the CDR3 is TGTGCCAGCGCGACAGGGGGCAGCACAGATACGCAGTATTTT. It is translated as CASATGGSTDTQYF. The rearrangement uses TRBV18 and TRBJ2-3; 10 bases agree with TRBD1. CDR3 size: 14 residues. With V trimmed by 8 bases and J by 0 bases, 2 bases remained unmatched. Germline V gene sequence: CDR1 KGHSH, CDR2 LQKENI.

The CDR3 bases are TGTGCCAGCAGCTGGACGCTAGCGGGAGCCGCCGGGGGAGAGACCCAGTACTTC. Translation gives CASSWTLAGAAGGETQYF. The gene calls are TRBV7-2 and TRBJ2-5; 10 nucleotides line up with TRBD2. The CDR3 has 18 amino acids. Germline CDR1 and CDR2: SGHTA and FQGNSA. V was pared by 4 bases and J by 4 bases, with 15 bases of the junction left unmatched.

The chain joins TRBV2 to TRBJ1-2; unclear D gene. Germline assignment: CDR1 SNHLY and CDR2 FYNNEI. Trimming left V 5 bases short and J 7 bases short, with 17 bases between. The CDR3 extends over 14 amino acids. CDR3 DNA sequence: TGTGCCAGCAGTCTCAAGAGAGGGCAAGGTGGCTACACCTTC. Its translation is CASSLKRGQGGYTF.

V is TRBV7-9 and J is TRBJ1-5; no reliable D call. Germline V gene sequence: CDR1 SEHNR, CDR2 FQNEAQ (reference sequence). Trimming shortened V by 3 bases and J by 7 bases, and 16 bases separated the two germline ends. The CDR3 is 15 amino acids. CDR3 nucleotides: TGTGCCAGCAGCTTCTCCTCCGGTTCGGGGCAGCCCCAGCATTTT. Protein product: CASSFSSGSGQPQHF.

CDR3 coding DNA: TGTGCCAGTAGTATTCAGCGGGGGGGCTACAATGAGCAGTTCTTC. It encodes CASSIQRGGYNEQFF. This chain links TRBV19 with TRBJ2-1, with 10 bases fitting TRBD2. The CDR3 sequence is 15 residues long. The germline CDR1 and CDR2 sequences are LNHDA and SQIVND (reference sequence). Unmatched junction bases numbered 2, after V lost 3 bases and J lost 3 bases.

The chain recombines TRBV5-4 with TRBJ2-7, with TRBD1 as a possible D gene (9 bases). The CDR3 runs 16 residues. Trimming took 4 bases from V and 3 from J, leaving 20 bases between them. Germline CDR1 reads SGHNT; CDR2 reads YYREEE (reference sequence). The CDR3 coding sequence is TGTGCCAGCAGCCCCGGGGGGGGACAGGGACTCTACGAGCAGTACTTC. Protein product: CASSPGGGQGLYEQYF.

This clone was recorded once. The chain uses TRBV19 and TRBJ2-7; 8 positions match TRBD2. The CDR3 loop spans 14 amino acids. Germline loops: CDR1 LNHDA, CDR2 SQIVND (reference sequence). The ends lost 2 bases at V and 3 bases at J; junction bases unmatched: 3. The CDR3 here is CASSIIGTSYEQYF. The CDR3 DNA sequence: TGTGCCAGTAGTATAATCGGGACTAGCTACGAGCAGTACTTC.

The V and J genes are TRBV10-3 and TRBJ1-2, with D perhaps TRBD1 (6 bases). In germline, CDR1 is ENHRY, CDR2 SYGVKD. CDR3 length: 12 residues. V dropped 7 bases and J dropped 7 bases, with 13 bases sitting between them. CDR3 residues: CAITPGEGGYTF. CDR3 DNA: TGTGCCATCACCCCAGGGGAAGGTGGCTACACCTTC.

The chain joins TRBV11-2 to TRBJ2-1, with 10 bases aligning to TRBD2. Trimming removed 2 bases from V and 2 bases from J; junction bases left unmatched: 0. Germline V lookup: CDR1 SGHAT, CDR2 FQNNGV. The CDR3 runs 15 residues. Here the CDR3 DNA reads TGTGCCAGCAGCTTACTAGCGGGGGCCTACAATGAGCAGTTCTTC. Its translation is CASSLLAGAYNEQFF. The full variable domain, its missing parts supplied by reference TRBV11-2 and TRBJ2-1, is EAGVAQSPRYKIIEKRQSVAFWCNPISGHATLYWYQQILGQGPKLLIQFQNNGVVDDSQLPKDRFSAERLKGVDSTLKIQPAKLEDSAVYLCASSLLAGAYNEQFFGPGTRLTVL.

The V gene is TRBV6-1, the J gene TRBJ2-7; 8 bases fit TRBD2. The length of the CDR3 is 13 residues. The J segment lost 4 bases and the V segment lost 7 bases, leaving 6 bases of the junction unmatched. Germline V CDR1 and CDR2: MNHNS, SASEGT. CDR3 DNA sequence: TGTGCCAGCACTCCGGGAGGGCGGTACGAGCAGTACTTC. It specifies CASTPGGRYEQYF.

The chain combines TRBV2 with TRBJ2-7; TRBD1 matches at 7 bases. The CDR3 contains 14 residues. The germline V gene has CDR1 SNHLY and CDR2 FYNNEI. Trimming took 6 bases from V and 2 from J; bases not matched to a gene: 7. CDR3 residues: CASRPGTATYEQYF. CDR3 DNA sequence: TGTGCCAGCAGGCCCGGGACAGCTACCTACGAGCAGTACTTC. Combining the CDR3 with reference TRBV2 and TRBJ2-7 gives the whole variable domain EPEVTQTPSHQVTQMGQEVILRCVPISNHLYFYWYRQILGQKVEFLVSFYNNEISEKSEIFDDQFSVERPDGSNFTLKIRSTKLEDSAMYFCASRPGTATYEQYFGPGTRLTVT.

V gene TRBV19 combines with J gene TRBJ2-3, with TRBD1 as a possible D gene (6 bases). This CDR3 region has 13 residues. V gave up 8 bases and J gave up 1 base, with 10 bases separating them. CDR1 LNHDA and CDR2 SQIVND come from the germline V gene (reference sequence). The CDR3 DNA follows: TGTGCCAGTTCCGACAGGCGCACAGATACGCAGTATTTT. It specifies CASSDRRTDTQYF.

J is TRBJ1-2 and V is TRBV5-1, with 8 positions matching TRBD1. The CDR3 spans 15 residues. Per germline, CDR1 SGHRS and CDR2 YFSETQ. V dropped 0 bases and J dropped 8; count of bases not matched to a gene: 9. The DNA of the CDR3 is TGCGCCAGCAGCTTGGGACAGGGGAAGTCTGGGGGCTACACCTTC. Its protein product is CASSLGQGKSGGYTF.

The V gene is TRBV18, the J gene TRBJ2-5, with D possibly TRBD1 on 6 matching bases. Trimming took 4 bases from V and 2 from J, leaving 11 bases between them. CDR3 length: 14 residues. The germline V gene encodes CDR1 KGHSH and CDR2 LQKENI. The CDR3 loop reads CASSLQGLQETQYF. The CDR3, as DNA: TGTGCCAGCTCACTACAGGGTTTACAAGAGACCCAGTACTTC.